These 14 T cell receptor beta chains came from one sample sequenced in a study of blood T cells in healthy people across ages (dated by TCRdb to 2015 to 2017). Preparation of the library involved 5' RACE. The reads were generated on an Illumina HiSeq 2500. A second PCR of 7 to 11 cycles was run with a J-beta primer mix and a sample-barcoded 5' primer. TCRdb's own reprocessing of the public reads used fastp at Q25 and MiXCR and kept productive beta chains. Here each entry gathers all rows of one CDR3 protein and keeps the most common genes and DNA. In all, the sample holds about 1.5 million distinct CDR3 sequences, and 42% of those were seen once. The biggest ten clones account for roughly 3.7% of the sample. Sequencing used blood. Receptor source: a young woman in good health.

This rearrangement joins TRBV7-9 to TRBJ2-3; weak D call: TRBD1 (6 bases). Germline loops: CDR1 SEHNR, CDR2 FQNEAQ (reference sequence). The CDR3 extends over 15 amino acids. Deletions cut 5 bases from V and 2 bases from J, with 14 bases between. The CDR3 nucleotides read TGTGCCAGCAGCCTAGGTACAGGGACCACAGATACGCAGTATTTT. It translates to CASSLGTGTTDTQYF.

The chain is built from TRBV7-9 and TRBJ1-2, with 7 bases lining up with TRBD1. This CDR3 has 19 amino acids. The germline gives CDR1 SEHNR, CDR2 FQNEAQ (reference sequence). V trimming: 4 bases; J trimming: 0 bases; junction bases outside the gene matches: 17. CDR3 nucleotides: TGTGCCAGCAGCTCGGGAGGTCGAGACAGGGAGAGAGCTAACTATGGCTACACCTTC. Amino acid sequence: CASSSGGRDRERANYGYTF.

The chain is built from TRBV19 and TRBJ2-1, with 7 bases matching TRBD1. J lost 8 bases, V lost 2 bases, and 6 bases had no gene match. The V gene's germline CDR1 is LNHDA and CDR2 SQIVND (reference sequence). CDR3 length: 14 residues. In nucleotides, the CDR3 is TGTGCCAGTAGTATATTATCAGGGGGTGATGAGCAGTTCTTC. The encoded protein is CASSILSGGDEQFF.

This clonotype was counted a few times. The chain uses TRBV29-1 and TRBJ1-1; possible D gene TRBD1, 6 bases. Germline lookup yields CDR1 SQVTM and CDR2 ANQGSEA. Trimming took off 2 bases at V and 7 bases at J, with 11 bases between the two ends. This CDR3 has 12 residues. Written as DNA, the CDR3 is TGCAGCGTTGAATCCGACAGGCGTGAAGCTTTCTTT. Its translation is CSVESDRREAFF.

This clonotype was seen only a few times. This chain links TRBV6-2 or TRBV6-3 with TRBJ2-1; TRBD2 aligns across 8 bases. The CDR3 is made up of 16 amino acids. Trimming cost V 8 bases and J 8 bases; bases outside gene matches: 17. CDR1 and CDR2 from the germline V gene are MNHEY and SVGEGT. The CDR3 region is CASLHIAGSAKHEQFF. The CDR3 bases are TGTGCCAGCCTCCATATAGCGGGAAGCGCGAAGCATGAGCAGTTCTTC.

The rearrangement links TRBV4-1 to TRBJ2-3; D remains unclear. The CDR3 has 15 residues. CDR1 MGHRA and CDR2 YSYEKL come from the germline V gene. V gave up 2 bases and J gave up 1 base, with 10 bases separating them. The CDR3 sequence: CASSQQVEGTDTQYF. The CDR3 DNA follows: TGCGCCAGCAGCCAACAGGTCGAGGGCACAGATACGCAGTATTTT.

The DNA for the CDR3 is TGTGCCTGGAGCGAACCAGCCGGGGGTGGCTACACCTTC. As protein: CAWSEPAGGGYTF. This chain connects TRBV30 to TRBJ1-2; maybe TRBD1 (5 bases). Trimming took 3 bases from V and 7 from J, leaving 15 bases between them. Germline V gene lookup returns CDR1 GTSNPN and CDR2 SVGIG (reference sequence). The CDR3 runs to 13 residues.

This chain links TRBV24-1 with TRBJ2-3, with TRBD1 matching 9 bases. This CDR3 contains 16 residues. Germline loops: CDR1 KGHDR, CDR2 SFDVKD. Losses at the gene ends were 2 bases for V and 2 bases for J; bases not matched to a gene: 4. DNA for the CDR3: TGTGCCACCAGTGATTCGGACAGGGGCCTCACAGATACGCAGTATTTT. Encoded protein: CATSDSDRGLTDTQYF.

This clonotype showed up just a few times. V is TRBV10-3 and J is TRBJ2-1; D gene unclear. V lost 0 bases and J 6 bases, leaving 6 bases between the germline ends. Germline V gene data show CDR1 as ENHRY and CDR2 as SYGVKD. CDR3 length equals 13 residues. The CDR3 loop is CAISESRTNEQFF. In DNA form, the CDR3 reads TGTGCCATCAGTGAGTCCCGGACCAATGAGCAGTTCTTC.

The chain links TRBV20-1 to TRBJ2-7; 11 nucleotides align to TRBD2. V gave up 5 bases and J gave up 7 bases; unmatched junction bases: 10. Per the germline V gene, CDR1 is DFQATT and CDR2 is SNEGSKA (reference sequence). The CDR3 is made up of 14 amino acids. As DNA, the CDR3 is TGCAGTGCTGGGGGGACTAGCGGTTACAATGAGCAGTACTTC. Protein sequence: CSAGGTSGYNEQYF.

V is TRBV7-6 and J is TRBJ2-7; a possible D gene is TRBD2 (5 bases). The CDR3 has 15 amino acids. Looked up from germline, CDR1 is SGHVS and CDR2 is FNYEAQ. V was clipped by 1 base and J by 0 bases, with 10 bases between them. The CDR3 sequence is CASSLVEDPSYEQYF. For the CDR3, the DNA is TGTGCCAGCAGCTTAGTGGAGGACCCCTCCTACGAGCAGTACTTC. Full variable domain (remainder filled in from reference TRBV7-6 and TRBJ2-7): GAGVSQSPRYKVTKRGQDVALRCDPISGHVSLYWYRQALGQGPEFLTYFNYEAQQDKSGLPNDRFSAERPEGSISTLTIQRTEQRDSAMYRCASSLVEDPSYEQYFGPGTRLTVT.

The J gene is TRBJ2-1, the V gene TRBV7-9; weak D call: TRBD1 (5 bases). V lost 4 bases and J 5 bases, leaving 18 bases between the germline ends. This CDR3 is 16 amino acids long. Per the germline V gene, CDR1 is SEHNR and CDR2 is FQNEAQ (reference sequence). The CDR3 DNA reads as TGTGCCAGCAGCTCCAGACAGTTATTAATTAACAATGAGCAGTTCTTC. Translating it yields CASSSRQLLINNEQFF.

V usage is TRBV12-3 or TRBV12-4 and J usage is TRBJ2-3; D may be TRBD1 (6 bases). V lost 10 bases and J lost 3, with 14 bases in between. The CDR3 length is 13 residues. CDR3 loop: CANRQVRTDTQYF. In DNA, the CDR3 is TGTGCCAACCGACAGGTGAGAACAGATACGCAGTATTTT.

The genes are TRBV6-2 or TRBV6-3 and TRBJ1-5; 7 bases are a match to TRBD1. V was clipped by 3 bases and J by 5 bases; unmatched bases: 7. The V gene's germline CDR1 is MNHEY and CDR2 SVGEGT. The CDR3 loop spans 15 amino acids. In DNA form, the CDR3 reads TGTGCCAGCAGTTATACGACAGGGATCGATCAGCCCCAGCATTTT. It specifies CASSYTTGIDQPQHF.